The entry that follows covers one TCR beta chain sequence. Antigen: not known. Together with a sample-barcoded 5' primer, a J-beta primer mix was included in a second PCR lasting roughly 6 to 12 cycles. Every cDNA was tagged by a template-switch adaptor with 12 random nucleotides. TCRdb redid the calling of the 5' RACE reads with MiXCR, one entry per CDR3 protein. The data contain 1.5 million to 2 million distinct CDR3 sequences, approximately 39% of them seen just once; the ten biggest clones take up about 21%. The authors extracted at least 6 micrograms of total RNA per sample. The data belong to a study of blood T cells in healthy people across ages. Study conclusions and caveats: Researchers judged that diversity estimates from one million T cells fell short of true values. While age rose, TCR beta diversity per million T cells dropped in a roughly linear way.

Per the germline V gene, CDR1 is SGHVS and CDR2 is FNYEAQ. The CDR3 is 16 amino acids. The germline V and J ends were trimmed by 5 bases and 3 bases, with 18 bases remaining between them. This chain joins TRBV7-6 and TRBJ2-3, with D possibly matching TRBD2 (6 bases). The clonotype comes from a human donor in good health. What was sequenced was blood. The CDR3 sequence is CASSDLVRAGTDTQYF. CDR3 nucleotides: TGTGCCAGCAGCGACCTCGTGAGGGCGGGAACAGATACGCAGTATTTT.